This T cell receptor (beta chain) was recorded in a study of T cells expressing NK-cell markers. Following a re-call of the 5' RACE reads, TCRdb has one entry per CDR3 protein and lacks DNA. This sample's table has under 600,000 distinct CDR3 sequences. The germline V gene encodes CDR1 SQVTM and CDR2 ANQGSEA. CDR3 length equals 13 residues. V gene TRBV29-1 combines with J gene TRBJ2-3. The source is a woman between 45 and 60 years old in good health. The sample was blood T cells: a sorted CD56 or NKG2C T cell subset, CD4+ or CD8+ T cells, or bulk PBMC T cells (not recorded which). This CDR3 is CSVEGIRVDTQYF.